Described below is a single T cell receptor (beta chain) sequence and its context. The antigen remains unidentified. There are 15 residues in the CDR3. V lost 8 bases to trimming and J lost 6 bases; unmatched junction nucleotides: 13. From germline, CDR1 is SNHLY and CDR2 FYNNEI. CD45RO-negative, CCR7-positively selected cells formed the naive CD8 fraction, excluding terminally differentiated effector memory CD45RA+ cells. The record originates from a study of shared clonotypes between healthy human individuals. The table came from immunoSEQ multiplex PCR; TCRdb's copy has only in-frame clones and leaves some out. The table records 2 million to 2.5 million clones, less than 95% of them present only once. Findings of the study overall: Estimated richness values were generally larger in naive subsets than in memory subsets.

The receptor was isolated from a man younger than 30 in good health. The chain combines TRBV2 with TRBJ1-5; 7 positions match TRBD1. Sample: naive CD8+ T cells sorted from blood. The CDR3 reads CASQTGLGDGQPQHF. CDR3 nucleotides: TGTGCCAGCCAGACAGGGTTGGGAGACGGTCAGCCCCAGCATTTT.